The clone carrying this TCR beta chain appeared many times. Its antigen remains unknown. MiXCR, run by TCRdb on the reads, gives a single entry per CDR3 protein. The sample yields roughly 240,000 distinct CDR3 sequences, 5% to 8.5% seen once. This entry is derived from a study of T cell repertoires in cytomegalovirus infection. Whole-study context: Indications came from public TCR beta signatures; they pointed to CMV infection and to a matching HLA type. The study, taken as a whole, reports: Within the response measured ex vivo, HLA-C-restricted CMV-specific TCR beta clonotypes were dominant. Of the TCR beta families, the public ones yielded a cumulative frequency that identified carriers of CMV plus the relevant HLA.

Trimming shortened V by 4 bases and J by 2 bases, and 9 bases separated the two germline ends. Germline CDR1 DFQATT, CDR2 SNEGSKA (reference sequence). The CDR3 has 12 amino acids. The V and J genes are TRBV20-1 and TRBJ2-7; D is unresolved. Sequencing used PBMCs. The clonotype originates from a human donor in good health (CMV status not recorded). Some clones in this sample may be carry-over from other donors' samples. The CDR3 coding sequence is TGCAGTGCTACCGACGGAACCTACGAGCAGTACTTC. Amino acids: CSATDGTYEQYF.